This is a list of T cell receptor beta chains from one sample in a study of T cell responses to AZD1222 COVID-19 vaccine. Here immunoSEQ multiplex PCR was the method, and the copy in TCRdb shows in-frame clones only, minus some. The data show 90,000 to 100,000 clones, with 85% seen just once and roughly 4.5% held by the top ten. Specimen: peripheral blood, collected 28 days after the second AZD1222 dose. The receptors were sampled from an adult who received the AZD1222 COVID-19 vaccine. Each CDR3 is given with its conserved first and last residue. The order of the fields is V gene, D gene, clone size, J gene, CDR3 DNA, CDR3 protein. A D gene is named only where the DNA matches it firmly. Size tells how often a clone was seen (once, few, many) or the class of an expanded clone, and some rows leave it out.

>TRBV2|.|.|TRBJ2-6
TGTGCCAGCAGGACGGTGAGGGCCAACGTCCTGACTTTC
CASRTVRANVLTF
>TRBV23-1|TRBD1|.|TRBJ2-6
TGCGCCAGCAGTCCCCGACAGGGAGTGACTGGGGCCAACGTCCTGACTTTC
CASSPRQGVTGANVLTF
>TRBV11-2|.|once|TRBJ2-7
TGTGCCAGCAGCCACCCTCCCCGCTCCTACGAGCAGTACTTC
CASSHPPRSYEQYF
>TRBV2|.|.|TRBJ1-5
TGTGCCAGCAGGAGTGGCCTTAGCAATCAGCCCCAGCATTTT
CASRSGLSNQPQHF
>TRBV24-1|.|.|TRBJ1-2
TGTGCCACCAGTGAGGAGGACAGAGAACATGGCTACACCTTC
CATSEEDREHGYTF
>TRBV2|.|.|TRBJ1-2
TGTGCCAGCAGTGAAGCGCTGGAGTATGGCTACACCTTC
CASSEALEYGYTF
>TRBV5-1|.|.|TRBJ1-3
TGCGCCAGCAGCTTGGATCTCAGGGAAGATCCGTATTTT
CASSLDLREDPYF
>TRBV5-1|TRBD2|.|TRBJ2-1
TGCGCCAGCAGTACTCTAGCGGGGGACTACAATGAGCAGTTCTTC
CASSTLAGDYNEQFF
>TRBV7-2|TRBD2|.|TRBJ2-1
TGTGCCAGCAGCCAATTTACTAGCGGGGCTTCCTACAATGAGCAGTTCTTC
CASSQFTSGASYNEQFF
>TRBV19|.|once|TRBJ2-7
TGTGCCAGTAGTCCCCGGGGTGGCAGGGGATATGAGCAGTACTTC
CASSPRGGRGYEQYF
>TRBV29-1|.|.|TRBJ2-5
TGCAGCGTTGATAGGGGGCAAGAGACCCAGTACTTC
CSVDRGQETQYF
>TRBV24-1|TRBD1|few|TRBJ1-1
TGTGCCACCAGTGGGGCGACAGGGAGGACTGAAGCTTTCTTT
CATSGATGRTEAFF
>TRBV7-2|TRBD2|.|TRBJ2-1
TGTGCCAGCAGCCCGGCAGGACTAGCGGCCTACAATGAGCAGTTCTTC
CASSPAGLAAYNEQFF
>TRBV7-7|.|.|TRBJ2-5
TGTGCTAGCAGCCCCGGGGCAGAGACCCAGTACTTC
CASSPGAETQYF
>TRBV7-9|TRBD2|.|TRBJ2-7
TGTGCCCGGGAGAGCGGGGGGGACTACGAGCAGTACTTC
CARESGGDYEQYF
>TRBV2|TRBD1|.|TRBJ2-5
TGTGCCAGCAGTGAAGACAGGGGGCGGGAGACCCAGTACTTC
CASSEDRGRETQYF
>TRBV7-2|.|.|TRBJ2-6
TGTGCCAGCACGGTCTCTGGGGCCAACGTCCTGACTTTC
CASTVSGANVLTF
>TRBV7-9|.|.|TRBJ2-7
TGTGCCAGCAGCTTAGCCCAAACCGAGAGGAGGGCCTCCTACGAGCAGTACTTC
CASSLAQTERRASYEQYF
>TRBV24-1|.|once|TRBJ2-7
TGTGCCACCAGTGATTTGCACGACTGGCACCTCTCCTACGAGCAGTACTTC
CATSDLHDWHLSYEQYF
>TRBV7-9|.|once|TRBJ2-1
TGTGCCAGCAGCGCATACAATGAGCAGTTCTTC
CASSAYNEQFF
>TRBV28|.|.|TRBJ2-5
TGTGCCAGCAGTTCTCTTCTCGGGGGGCGGGAGACCCAGTACTTC
CASSSLLGGRETQYF
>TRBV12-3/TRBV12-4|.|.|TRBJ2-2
TGTGCCAGCAGTTTATCGCAAACCGGGGAGCTGTTTTTT
CASSLSQTGELFF
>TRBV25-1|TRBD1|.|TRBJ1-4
TGTGCCAGCAGGGTGACAGGGGGCGGTGAAAAACTGTTTTTT
CASRVTGGGEKLFF
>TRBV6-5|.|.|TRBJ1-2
TGTGCCAGCAGGTCCCCGGGACCGCCTTATGGCTACACCTTC
CASRSPGPPYGYTF
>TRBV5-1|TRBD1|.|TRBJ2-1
TGCGCCAGCAGGGTGTCGACAGGGGCAGGGTACAATGAGCAGTTCTTC
CASRVSTGAGYNEQFF
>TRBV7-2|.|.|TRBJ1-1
TGTGCCAGCAGCTTATCTCAAAGTAGTGCTTTCTTT
CASSLSQSSAFF
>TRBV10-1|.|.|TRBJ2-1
TGCGCCAGCACCCTGGGCACTGCGGGACTCCGCAATGAGCAGTTCTTC
CASTLGTAGLRNEQFF
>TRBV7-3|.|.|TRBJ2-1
TGTGCCAGCAGCCCACTAGCATCCTTTGACAATGAGCAGTTCTTC
CASSPLASFDNEQFF
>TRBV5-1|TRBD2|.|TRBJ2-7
TGCGCCAGCAGCTTCGGACTAGTCGGGAGCTCCTACGAGCAGTACTTC
CASSFGLVGSSYEQYF
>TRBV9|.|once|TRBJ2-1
TGTGCCAGCAGCGGCAGACAGTACAATGAGCAGTTCTTC
CASSGRQYNEQFF
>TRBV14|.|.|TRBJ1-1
TGTGCCAGCAGGAGAGGGCAGTGGGAGACTGAAGCTTTCTTT
CASRRGQWETEAFF
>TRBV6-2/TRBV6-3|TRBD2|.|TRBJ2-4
TGTGCCAGCAGGCCTAGCGGGGGGGCCTCAAACATTCAGTACTTC
CASRPSGGASNIQYF
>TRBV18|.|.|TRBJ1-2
TGTGCCAGCTCACGGCAGACCAGAGGGGCTGCTATCAACTATGGCTACACCTTC
CASSRQTRGAAINYGYTF
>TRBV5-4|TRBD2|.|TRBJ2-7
TGTGCCAGCAGCCCCGGGGGAGCGGGAGGGCCCACCGAGCAGTACTTC
CASSPGGAGGPTEQYF
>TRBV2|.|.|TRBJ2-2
TGTGCCAGCAGAGGTGGTTGGGGAACCGGGGAGCTGTTTTTT
CASRGGWGTGELFF
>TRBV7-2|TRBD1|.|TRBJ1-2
TGTGCCAGCAGCTTAGAGGACAGGGGGGGCTACACCTTC
CASSLEDRGGYTF
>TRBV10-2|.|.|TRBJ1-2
TGCGCCAGCAGCCAGGGGAAAACTAACTATGGCTACACCTTC
CASSQGKTNYGYTF
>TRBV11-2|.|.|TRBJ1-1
TGTGCCAGCAGCTTAATAGGGACGACTGAAGCTTTCTTT
CASSLIGTTEAFF
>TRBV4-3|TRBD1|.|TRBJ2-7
TGCGCCAGCAGCCGTGGACAGGGGATGTACGAGCAGTACTTC
CASSRGQGMYEQYF
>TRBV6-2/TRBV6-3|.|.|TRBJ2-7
TGTGCCAGCAGTTACTCCTTGGAGGTGGTCGTAGAGCAGTACTTC
CASSYSLEVVVEQYF
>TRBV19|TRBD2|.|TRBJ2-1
TGTGCCAGTAGTAAGCGGGAGGGCCCCGGTTACAATGAGCAGTTCTTC
CASSKREGPGYNEQFF
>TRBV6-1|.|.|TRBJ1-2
TGTGCCAGCAGTGAAGAATACTATGGCTACACCTTC
CASSEEYYGYTF
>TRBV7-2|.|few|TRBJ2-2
TGTGCCAGCAGCTTACAACTGAACACCGGGGAGCTGTTTTTT
CASSLQLNTGELFF
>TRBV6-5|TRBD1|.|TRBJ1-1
TGTGCCAGCAGTTACCATGGGACAGGGAAGACTGAAGCTTTCTTT
CASSYHGTGKTEAFF
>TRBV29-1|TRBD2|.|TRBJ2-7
TGCAGCGGGGGACTAGCGGGGGGCGAGCAGTACTTC
CSGGLAGGEQYF
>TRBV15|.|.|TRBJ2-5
TGTGCCACCAGCAGAGTTAGCGAGGGGCACGAGACCCAGTACTTC
CATSRVSEGHETQYF
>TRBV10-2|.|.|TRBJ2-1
TGCGCCAGCAGTCGGGCTGTCGATGAGCAGTTCTTC
CASSRAVDEQFF